This paragraph covers one T cell receptor (beta chain) sequence. Its antigen remains unidentified. Once sorted, CD4+ cells from five patients yielded CD25+CD127- cells. V was shortened by 1 base and J by 3 bases, with 12 bases between the two germline ends. This CDR3 has 16 residues. From germline, CDR1 is SGHTA and CDR2 FQGTGA. This record belongs to a study of CD8+ T cells in alopecia areata. General observations from the study: An increase in clonality over normal scalp was evident in lesional scalp, especially alopecia totalis/universalis.

The authors extracted RNA and reverse transcribed it into cDNA as the sequencing template. Generated by immunoSEQ multiplex PCR, the TCRdb table keeps only in-frame clones and is missing some. This table holds about 7,500 clones, about two thirds found once. This receptor was taken from a human donor with alopecia areata. Specimen: CD4+ Tregs sorted from blood. This chain joins TRBV7-3 and TRBJ2-2; D may match TRBD1 or TRBD2 (5 bases each). CDR3 sequence (DNA): TGTGCCAGCAGCTTAAGGGTGCGAGGGGACACCGGGGAGCTGTTTTTT. Translating gives CASSLRVRGDTGELFF. Combining the CDR3 with reference TRBV7-3 and TRBJ2-2 gives the whole variable domain GAGVSQTPSNKVTEKGKYVELRCDPISGHTALYWYRQSLGQGPEFLIYFQGTGAADDSGLPNDRFFAVRPEGSVSTLKIQRTERGDSAVYLCASSLRVRGDTGELFFGEGSRLTVL.